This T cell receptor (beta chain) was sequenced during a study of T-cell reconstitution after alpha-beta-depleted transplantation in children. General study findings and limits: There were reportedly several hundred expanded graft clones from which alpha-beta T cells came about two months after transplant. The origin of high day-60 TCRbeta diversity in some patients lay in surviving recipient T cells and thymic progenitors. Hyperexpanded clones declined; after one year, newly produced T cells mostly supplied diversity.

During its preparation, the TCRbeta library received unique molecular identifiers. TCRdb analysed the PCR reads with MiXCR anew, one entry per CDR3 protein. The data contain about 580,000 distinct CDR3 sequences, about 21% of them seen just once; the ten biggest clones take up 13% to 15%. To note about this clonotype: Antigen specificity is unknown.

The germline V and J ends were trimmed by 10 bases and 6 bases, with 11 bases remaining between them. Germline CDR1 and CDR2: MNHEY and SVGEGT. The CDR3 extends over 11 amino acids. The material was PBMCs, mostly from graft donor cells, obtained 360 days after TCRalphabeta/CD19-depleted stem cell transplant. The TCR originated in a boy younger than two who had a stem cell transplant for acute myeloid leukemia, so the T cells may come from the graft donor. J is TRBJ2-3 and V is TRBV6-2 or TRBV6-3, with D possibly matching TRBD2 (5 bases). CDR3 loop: CANGREDTQYF. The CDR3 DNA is TGTGCCAACGGAAGGGAGGATACGCAGTATTTT.